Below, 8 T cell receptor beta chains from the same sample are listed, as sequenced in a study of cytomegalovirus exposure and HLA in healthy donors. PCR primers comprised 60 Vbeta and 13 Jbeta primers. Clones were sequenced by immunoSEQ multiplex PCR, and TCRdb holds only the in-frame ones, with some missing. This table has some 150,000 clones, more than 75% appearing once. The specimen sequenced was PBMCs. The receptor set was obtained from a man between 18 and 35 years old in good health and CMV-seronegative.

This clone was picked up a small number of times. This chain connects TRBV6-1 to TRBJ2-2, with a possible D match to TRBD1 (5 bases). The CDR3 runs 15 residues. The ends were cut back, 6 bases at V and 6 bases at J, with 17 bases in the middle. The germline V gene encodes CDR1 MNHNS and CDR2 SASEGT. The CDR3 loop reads CASRSGRVVAGELFF. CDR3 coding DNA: TGTGCCAGCAGGTCAGGCAGGGTGGTGGCCGGGGAGCTGTTTTTT.

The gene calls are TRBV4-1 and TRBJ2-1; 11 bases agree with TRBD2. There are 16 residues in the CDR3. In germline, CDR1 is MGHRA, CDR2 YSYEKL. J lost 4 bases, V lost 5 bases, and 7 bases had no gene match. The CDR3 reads CASSGRTSGFYNEQFF. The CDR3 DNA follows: TGCGCCAGCAGCGGACGGACTAGCGGGTTTTACAATGAGCAGTTCTTC.

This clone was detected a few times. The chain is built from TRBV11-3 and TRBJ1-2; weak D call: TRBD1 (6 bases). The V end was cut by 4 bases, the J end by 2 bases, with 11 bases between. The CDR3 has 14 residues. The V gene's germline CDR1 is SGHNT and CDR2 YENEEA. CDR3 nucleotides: TGTGCCAGCAGCTCAAGAACAGGGAACTATGGCTACACCTTC. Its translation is CASSSRTGNYGYTF.

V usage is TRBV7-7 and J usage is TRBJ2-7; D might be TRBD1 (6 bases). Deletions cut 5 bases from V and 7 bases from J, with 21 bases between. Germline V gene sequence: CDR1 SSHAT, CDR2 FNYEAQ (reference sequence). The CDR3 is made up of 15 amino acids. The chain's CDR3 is CASSPLTGPGVEQYF. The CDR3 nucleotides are TGTGCCAGCAGCCCTCTAACAGGGCCCGGGGTGGAGCAGTACTTC.

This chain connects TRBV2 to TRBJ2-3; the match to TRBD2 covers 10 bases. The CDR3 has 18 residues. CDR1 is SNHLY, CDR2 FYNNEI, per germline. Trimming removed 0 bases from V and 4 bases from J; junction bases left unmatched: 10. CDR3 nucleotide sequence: TGTGCCAGCAGTGAAGCGGGACTAGCGTTAATCAAGTCAGATACGCAGTATTTT. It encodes CASSEAGLALIKSDTQYF.

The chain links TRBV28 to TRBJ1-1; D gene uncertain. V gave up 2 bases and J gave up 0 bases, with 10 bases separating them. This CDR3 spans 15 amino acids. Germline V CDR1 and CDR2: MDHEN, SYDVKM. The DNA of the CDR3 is TGTGCCAGCAGTTTAAGATCCCCTATGAACACTGAAGCTTTCTTT. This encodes CASSLRSPMNTEAFF.

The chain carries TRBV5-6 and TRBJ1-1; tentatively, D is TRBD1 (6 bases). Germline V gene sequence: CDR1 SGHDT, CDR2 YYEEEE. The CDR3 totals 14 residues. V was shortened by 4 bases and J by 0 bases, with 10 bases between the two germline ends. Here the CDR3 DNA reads TGTGCCAGCAGCCCGGACAGCCTGAACACTGAAGCTTTCTTT. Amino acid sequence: CASSPDSLNTEAFF.

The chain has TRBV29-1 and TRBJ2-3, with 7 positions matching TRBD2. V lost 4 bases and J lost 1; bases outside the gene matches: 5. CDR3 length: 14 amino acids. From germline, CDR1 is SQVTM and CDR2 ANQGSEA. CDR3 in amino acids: CSVAGGRGTDTQYF. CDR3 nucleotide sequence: TGCAGCGTTGCTGGCGGGAGAGGCACAGATACGCAGTATTTT.